This TCR beta chain originates from a study of control samples from healthy donors and cancer patients. The protocol was immunoSEQ multiplex PCR, while the TCRdb copy is restricted to in-frame clones and leaves out a portion. Of hundreds of thousands of clones listed, approximately 90% are singletons. V was cut by 6 bases and J by 2 bases, with 10 bases left in between. Germline V lookup: CDR1 MDHEN, CDR2 SYDVKM. CDR3 length: 13 amino acids. The chain recombines TRBV28 with TRBJ1-2; D unresolved. The clonotype was recovered from a man aged 40-50 years with head and neck cancer. The specimen sequenced was PBMCs. The CDR3 reads CASRPTGNYGYTF. The CDR3 DNA reads as TGTGCCAGCAGGCCGACGGGGAACTATGGCTACACCTTC.